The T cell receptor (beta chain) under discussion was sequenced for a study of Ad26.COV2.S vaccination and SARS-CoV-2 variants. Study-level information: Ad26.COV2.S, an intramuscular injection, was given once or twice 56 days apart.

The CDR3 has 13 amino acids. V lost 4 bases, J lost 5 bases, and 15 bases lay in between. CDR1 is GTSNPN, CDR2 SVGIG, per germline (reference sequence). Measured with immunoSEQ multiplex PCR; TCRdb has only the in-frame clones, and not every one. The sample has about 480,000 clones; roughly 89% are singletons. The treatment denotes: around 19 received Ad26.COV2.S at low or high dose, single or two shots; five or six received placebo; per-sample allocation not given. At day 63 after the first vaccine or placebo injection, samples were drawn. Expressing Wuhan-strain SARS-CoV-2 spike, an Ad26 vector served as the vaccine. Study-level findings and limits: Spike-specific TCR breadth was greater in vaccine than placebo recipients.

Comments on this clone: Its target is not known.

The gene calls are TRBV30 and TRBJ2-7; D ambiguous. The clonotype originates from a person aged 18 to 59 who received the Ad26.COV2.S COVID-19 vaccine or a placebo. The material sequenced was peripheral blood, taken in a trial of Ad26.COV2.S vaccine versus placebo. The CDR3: CAWNRSPLHEQYF. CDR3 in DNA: TGTGCCTGGAACCGTTCCCCCCTCCACGAGCAGTACTTC.